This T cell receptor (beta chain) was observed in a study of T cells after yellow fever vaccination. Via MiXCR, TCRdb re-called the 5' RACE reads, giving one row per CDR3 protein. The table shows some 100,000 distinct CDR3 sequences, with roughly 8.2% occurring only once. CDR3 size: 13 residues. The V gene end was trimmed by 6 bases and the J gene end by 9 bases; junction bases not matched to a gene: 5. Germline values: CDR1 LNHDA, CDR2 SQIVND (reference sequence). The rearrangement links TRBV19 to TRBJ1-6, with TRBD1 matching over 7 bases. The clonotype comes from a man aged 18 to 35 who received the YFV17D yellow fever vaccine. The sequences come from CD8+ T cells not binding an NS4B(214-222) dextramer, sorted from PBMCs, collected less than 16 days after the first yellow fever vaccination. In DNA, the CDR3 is TGTGCCAGTAGGCCAGGGGGAGTTTCACCCCTCCACTTT. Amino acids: CASRPGGVSPLHF.